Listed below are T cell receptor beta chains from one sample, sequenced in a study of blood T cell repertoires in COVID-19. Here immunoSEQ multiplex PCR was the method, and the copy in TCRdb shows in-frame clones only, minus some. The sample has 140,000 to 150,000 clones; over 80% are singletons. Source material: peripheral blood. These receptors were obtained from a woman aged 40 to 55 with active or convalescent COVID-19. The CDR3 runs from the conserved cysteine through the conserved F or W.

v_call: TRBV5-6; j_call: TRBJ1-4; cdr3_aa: CASSGDRGHEKLFF
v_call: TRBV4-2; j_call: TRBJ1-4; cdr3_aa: CATQGGLYGEKLFF
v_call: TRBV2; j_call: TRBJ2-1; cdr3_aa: CASRLQGAYNEQFF
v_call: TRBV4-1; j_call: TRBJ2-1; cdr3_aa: CASSQAPTGSSYNEQFF
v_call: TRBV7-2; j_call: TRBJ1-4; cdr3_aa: CASSIQGGREKLFF
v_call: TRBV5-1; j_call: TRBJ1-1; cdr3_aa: CASSLRRGQGPSVTEAFF
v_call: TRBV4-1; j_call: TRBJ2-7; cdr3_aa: CASSQDQKNRQTYEQYF
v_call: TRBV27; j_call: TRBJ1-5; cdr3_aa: CASSFRDRSNQPQHF
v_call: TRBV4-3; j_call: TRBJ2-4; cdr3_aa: CASSQELAGAGFGKNIQYF
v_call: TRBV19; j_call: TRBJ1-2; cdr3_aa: CASSMGQSYGYTF
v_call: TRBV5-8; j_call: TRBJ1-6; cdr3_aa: CASRVGRGARNSPLHF
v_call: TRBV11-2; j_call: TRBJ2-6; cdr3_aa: CASSFLRSGANVLTF
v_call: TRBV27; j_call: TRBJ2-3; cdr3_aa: CASSLTGTDTQYF
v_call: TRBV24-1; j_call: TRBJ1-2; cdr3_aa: CATSDTRNNYGYTF
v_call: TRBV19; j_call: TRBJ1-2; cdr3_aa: CASSTRTGGNYGYTF
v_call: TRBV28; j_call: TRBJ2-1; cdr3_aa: CASSVRQGPRGNEQFF
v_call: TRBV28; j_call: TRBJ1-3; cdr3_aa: CASTPGTVAGNTIYF
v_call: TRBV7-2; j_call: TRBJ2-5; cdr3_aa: CASSLVVATQYF
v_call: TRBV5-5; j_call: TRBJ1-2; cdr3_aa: CASSLRQGDDGYTF
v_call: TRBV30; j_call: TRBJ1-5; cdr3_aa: CAWSVGALNQPQHF
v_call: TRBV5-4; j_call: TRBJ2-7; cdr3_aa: CASSRQRDPSYEQYF
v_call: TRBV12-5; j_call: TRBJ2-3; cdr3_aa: CASGLVRSRTTDTQYF
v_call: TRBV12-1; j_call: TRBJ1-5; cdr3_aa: CASSSSGTEPSQSNQPQHF
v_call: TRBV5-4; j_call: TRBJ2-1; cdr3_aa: CASSRRTSGQYNEQFF
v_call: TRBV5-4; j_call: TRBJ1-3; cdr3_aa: CASSSERGRPSGNTIYF
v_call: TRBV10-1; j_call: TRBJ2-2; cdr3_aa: CASSLQGDMTGELFF
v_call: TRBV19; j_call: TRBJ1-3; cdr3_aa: CATDTRARNTIYF
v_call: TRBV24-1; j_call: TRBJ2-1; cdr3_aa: CATSDFPGLNEQFF
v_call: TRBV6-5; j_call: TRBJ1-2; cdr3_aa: CASSHGGGNGYTF
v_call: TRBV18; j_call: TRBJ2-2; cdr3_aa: CASSPPGQGANTGELFF
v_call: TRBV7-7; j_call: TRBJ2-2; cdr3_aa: CASSQGNTGELFF
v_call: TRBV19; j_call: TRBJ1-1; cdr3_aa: CASSIWAPGTGQNTEAFF
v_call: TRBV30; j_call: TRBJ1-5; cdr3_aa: CAWSGGSNQPQHF
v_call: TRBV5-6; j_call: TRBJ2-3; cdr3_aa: CASSFGTGETQYF
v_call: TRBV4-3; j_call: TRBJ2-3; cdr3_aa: CASSTLTGGDTQYF
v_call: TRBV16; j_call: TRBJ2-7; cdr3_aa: CASSLGTETYEQYF
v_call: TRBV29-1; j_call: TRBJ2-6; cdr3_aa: CSVVDYRGSGANVLTF
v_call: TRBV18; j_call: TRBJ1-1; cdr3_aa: CASSPPGRGGSEAFF
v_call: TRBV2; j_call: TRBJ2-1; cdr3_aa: CASRAGLSSNEQFF
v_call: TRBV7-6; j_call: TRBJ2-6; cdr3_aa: CASSPLGAGSGGSVLTF
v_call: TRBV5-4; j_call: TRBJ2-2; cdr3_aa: CASSFSGGELFF
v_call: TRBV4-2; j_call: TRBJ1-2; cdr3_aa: CASSLDRSSNYGYTF
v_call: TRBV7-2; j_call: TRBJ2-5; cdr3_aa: CASSLSYGGGTQYF